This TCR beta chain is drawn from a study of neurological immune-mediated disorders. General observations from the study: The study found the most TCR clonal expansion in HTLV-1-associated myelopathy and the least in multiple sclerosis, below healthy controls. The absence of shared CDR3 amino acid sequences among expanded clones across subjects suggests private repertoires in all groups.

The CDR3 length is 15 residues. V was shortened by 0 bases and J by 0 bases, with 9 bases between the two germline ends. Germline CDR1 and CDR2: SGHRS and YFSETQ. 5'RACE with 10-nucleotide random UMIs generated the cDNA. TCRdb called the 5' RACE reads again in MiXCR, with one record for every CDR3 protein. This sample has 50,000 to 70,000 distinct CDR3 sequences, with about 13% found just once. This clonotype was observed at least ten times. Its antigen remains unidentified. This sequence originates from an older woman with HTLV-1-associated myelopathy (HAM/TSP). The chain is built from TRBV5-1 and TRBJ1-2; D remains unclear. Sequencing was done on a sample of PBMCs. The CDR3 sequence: CASSLDFRSNYGYTF. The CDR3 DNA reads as TGCGCCAGCAGCTTGGATTTTCGATCTAACTATGGCTACACCTTC.